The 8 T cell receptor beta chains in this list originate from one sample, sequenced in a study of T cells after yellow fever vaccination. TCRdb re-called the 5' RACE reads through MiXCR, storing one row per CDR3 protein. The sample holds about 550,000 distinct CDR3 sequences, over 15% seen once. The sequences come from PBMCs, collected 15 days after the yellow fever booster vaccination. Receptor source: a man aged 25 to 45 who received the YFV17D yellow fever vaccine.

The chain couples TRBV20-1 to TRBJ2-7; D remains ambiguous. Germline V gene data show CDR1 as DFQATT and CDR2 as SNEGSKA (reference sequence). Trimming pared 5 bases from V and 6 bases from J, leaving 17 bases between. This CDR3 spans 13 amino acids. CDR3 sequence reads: CSALPDATREQYF. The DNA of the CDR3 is TGCAGTGCTTTGCCGGATGCCACCCGCGAGCAGTACTTC.

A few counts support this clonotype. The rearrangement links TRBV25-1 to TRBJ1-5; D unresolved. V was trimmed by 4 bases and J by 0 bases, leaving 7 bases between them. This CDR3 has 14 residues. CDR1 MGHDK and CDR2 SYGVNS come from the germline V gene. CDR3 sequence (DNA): TGTGCCAGCAGTGCCAGTAATAGCAATCAGCCCCAGCATTTT. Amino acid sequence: CASSASNSNQPQHF.

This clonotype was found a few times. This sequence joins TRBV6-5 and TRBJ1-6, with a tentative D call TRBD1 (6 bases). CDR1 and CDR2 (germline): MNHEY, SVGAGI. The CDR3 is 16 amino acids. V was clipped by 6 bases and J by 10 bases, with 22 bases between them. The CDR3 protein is CASSPTRTDRISPLHF. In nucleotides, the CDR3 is TGTGCCAGCAGCCCAACACGGACAGATAGGATCTCACCCCTCCACTTT.

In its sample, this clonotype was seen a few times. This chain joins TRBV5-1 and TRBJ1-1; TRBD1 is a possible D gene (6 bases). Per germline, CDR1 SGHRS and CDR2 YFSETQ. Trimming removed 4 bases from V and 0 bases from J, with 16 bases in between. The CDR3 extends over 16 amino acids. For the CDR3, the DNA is TGCGCCAGCAGCCTCTCACAGGGCCTCATGAACACTGAAGCTTTCTTT. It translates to CASSLSQGLMNTEAFF.

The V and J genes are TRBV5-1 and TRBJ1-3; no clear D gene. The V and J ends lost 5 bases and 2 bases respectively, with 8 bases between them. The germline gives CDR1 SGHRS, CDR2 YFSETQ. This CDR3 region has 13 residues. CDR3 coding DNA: TGCGCCAGCAGGGAAAGGACTGGAAACACCATATATTTT. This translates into CASRERTGNTIYF. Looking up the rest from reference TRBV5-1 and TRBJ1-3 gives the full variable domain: KAGVTQTPRYLIKTRGQQVTLSCSPISGHRSVSWYQQTPGQGLQFLFEYFSETQRNKGNFPGRFSGRQFSNSRSEMNVSTLELGDSALYLCASRERTGNTIYFGEGSWLTVV.

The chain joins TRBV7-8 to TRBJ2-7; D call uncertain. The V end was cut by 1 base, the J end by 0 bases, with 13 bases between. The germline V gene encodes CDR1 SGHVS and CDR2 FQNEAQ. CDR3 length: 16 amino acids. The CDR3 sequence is CASSLGSAVLSYEQYF. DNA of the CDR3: TGTGCCAGCAGCTTAGGTTCCGCCGTCCTCTCCTACGAGCAGTACTTC.

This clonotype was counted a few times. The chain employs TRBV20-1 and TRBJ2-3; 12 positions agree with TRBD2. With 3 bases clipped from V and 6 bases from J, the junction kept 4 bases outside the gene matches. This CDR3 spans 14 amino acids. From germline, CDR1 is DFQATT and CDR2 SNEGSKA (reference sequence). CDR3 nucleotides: TGCAGTGCTAGCCCGACTAGCGGGAGTGATACGCAGTATTTT. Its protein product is CSASPTSGSDTQYF.

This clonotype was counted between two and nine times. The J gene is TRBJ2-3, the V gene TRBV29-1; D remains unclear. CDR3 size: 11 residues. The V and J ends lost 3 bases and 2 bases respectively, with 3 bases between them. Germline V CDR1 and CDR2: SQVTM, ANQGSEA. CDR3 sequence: CSVDFTDTQYF. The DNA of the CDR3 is TGCAGCGTTGACTTCACAGATACGCAGTATTTT.